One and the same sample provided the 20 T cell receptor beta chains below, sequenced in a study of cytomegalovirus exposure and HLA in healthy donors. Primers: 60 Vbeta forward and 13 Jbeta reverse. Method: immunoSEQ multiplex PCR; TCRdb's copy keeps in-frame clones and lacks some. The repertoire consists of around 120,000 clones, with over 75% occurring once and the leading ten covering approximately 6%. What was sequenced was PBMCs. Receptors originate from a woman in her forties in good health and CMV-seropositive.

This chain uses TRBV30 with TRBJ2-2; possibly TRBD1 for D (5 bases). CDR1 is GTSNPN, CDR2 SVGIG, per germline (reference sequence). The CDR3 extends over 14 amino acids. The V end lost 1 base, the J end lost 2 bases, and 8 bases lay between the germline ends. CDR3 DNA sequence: TGTGCCTGGAGTGAACAGGCTAACACCGGGGAGCTGTTTTTT. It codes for CAWSEQANTGELFF.

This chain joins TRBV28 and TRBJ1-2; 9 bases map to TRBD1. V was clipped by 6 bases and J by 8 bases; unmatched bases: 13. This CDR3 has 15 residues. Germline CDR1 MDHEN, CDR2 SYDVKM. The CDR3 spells CASSTVPGQGGGYTF. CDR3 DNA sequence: TGTGCCAGCAGCACAGTCCCGGGACAGGGAGGCGGCTACACCTTC.

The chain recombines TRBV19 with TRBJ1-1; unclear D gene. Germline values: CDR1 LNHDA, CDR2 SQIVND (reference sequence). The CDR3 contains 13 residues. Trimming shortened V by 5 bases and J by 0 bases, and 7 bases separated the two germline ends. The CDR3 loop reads CASSAKMNTEAFF. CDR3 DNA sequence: TGTGCCAGTAGTGCGAAGATGAACACTGAAGCTTTCTTT.

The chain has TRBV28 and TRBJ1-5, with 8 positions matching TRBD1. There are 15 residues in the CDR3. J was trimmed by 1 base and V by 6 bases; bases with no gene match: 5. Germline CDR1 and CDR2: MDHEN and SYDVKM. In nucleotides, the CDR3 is TGTGCCAGCAGAGGACAGGGCGTGAGCAATCAGCCCCAGCATTTT. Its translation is CASRGQGVSNQPQHF.

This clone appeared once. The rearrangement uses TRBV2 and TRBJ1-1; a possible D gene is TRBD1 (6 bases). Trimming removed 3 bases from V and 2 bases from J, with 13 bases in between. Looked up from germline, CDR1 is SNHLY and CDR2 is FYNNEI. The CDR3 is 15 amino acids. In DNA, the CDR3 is TGTGCCAGCAGTGAGAGGACAGCTGGTAACACTGAAGCTTTCTTT. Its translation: CASSERTAGNTEAFF. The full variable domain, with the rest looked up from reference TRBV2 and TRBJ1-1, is EPEVTQTPSHQVTQMGQEVILRCVPISNHLYFYWYRQILGQKVEFLVSFYNNEISEKSEIFDDQFSVERPDGSNFTLKIRSTKLEDSAMYFCASSERTAGNTEAFFGQGTRLTVV.

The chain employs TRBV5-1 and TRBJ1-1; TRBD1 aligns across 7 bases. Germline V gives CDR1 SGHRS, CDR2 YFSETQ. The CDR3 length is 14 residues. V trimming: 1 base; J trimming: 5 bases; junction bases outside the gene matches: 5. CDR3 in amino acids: CASSLLTGETEAFF. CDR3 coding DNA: TGCGCCAGCAGCTTGCTCACAGGGGAAACTGAAGCTTTCTTT.

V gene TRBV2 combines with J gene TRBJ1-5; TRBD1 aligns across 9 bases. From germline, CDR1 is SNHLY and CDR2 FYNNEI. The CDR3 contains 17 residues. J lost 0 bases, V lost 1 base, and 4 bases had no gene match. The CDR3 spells CASSEGTGDRSNQPQHF. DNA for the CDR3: TGTGCCAGCAGTGAAGGGACAGGGGATCGTAGCAATCAGCCCCAGCATTTT. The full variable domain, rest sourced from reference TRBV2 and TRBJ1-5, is EPEVTQTPSHQVTQMGQEVILRCVPISNHLYFYWYRQILGQKVEFLVSFYNNEISEKSEIFDDQFSVERPDGSNFTLKIRSTKLEDSAMYFCASSEGTGDRSNQPQHFGDGTRLSIL.

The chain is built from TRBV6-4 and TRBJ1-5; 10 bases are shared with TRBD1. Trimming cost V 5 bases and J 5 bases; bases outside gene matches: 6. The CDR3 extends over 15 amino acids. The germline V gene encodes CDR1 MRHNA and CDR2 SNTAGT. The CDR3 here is CASSPGTGDYQPQHF. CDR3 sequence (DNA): TGTGCCAGCAGTCCCGGGACAGGGGACTATCAGCCCCAGCATTTT.

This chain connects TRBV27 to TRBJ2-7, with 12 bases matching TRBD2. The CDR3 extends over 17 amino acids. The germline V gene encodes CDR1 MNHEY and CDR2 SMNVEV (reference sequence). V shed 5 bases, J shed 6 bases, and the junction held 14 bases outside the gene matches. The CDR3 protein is CASSPPQLAGGVCEQYF. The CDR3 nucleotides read TGTGCCAGCAGTCCCCCCCAACTAGCGGGAGGCGTGTGCGAGCAGTACTTC.

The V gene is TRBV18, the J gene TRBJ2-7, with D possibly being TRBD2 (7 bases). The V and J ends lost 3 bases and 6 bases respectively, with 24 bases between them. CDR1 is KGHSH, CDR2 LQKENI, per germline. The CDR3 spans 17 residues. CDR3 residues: CASSPSPVGGRGGEQYF. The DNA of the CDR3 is TGTGCCAGCTCACCTTCTCCGGTGGGGGGGCGAGGTGGCGAGCAGTACTTC.

This CDR3 reads CASGRGANTGELFF. CDR3 bases: TGCGCCAGCGGCAGGGGGGCGAACACCGGGGAGCTGTTTTTT. The chain has TRBV10-1 and TRBJ2-2; D may be TRBD1 (7 bases). V lost 8 bases to trimming and J lost 0 bases, with 10 bases between them. The V gene's germline CDR1 is WNHNN and CDR2 SYGVQD (reference sequence). The CDR3 is 14 residues long.

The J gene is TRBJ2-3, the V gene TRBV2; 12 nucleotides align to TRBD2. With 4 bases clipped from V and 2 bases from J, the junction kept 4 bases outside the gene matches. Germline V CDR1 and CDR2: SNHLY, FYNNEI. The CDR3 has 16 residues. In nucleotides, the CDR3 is TGTGCCAGCAGTGGTCTAGCGGGAGGGTACACAGATACGCAGTATTTT. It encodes CASSGLAGGYTDTQYF.

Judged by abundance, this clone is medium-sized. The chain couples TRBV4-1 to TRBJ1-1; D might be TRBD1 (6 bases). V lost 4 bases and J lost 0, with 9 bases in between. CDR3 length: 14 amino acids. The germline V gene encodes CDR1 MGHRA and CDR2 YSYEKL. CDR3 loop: CASSPRGLNTEAFF. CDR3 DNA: TGCGCCAGCAGCCCCAGGGGACTGAACACTGAAGCTTTCTTT.

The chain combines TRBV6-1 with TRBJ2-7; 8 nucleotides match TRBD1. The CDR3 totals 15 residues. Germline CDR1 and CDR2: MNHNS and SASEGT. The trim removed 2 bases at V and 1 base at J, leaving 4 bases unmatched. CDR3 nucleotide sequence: TGTGCCAGCAGTGAACCCGGGGACAGGTCCTACGAGCAGTACTTC. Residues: CASSEPGDRSYEQYF.

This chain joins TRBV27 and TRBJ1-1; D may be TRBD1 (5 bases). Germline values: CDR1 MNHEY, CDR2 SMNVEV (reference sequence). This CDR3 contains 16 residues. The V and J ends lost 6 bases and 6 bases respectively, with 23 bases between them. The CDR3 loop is CASSLTAPGGFAEAFF. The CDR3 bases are TGTGCCAGCAGCCTTACCGCTCCGGGGGGGTTCGCTGAAGCTTTCTTT.

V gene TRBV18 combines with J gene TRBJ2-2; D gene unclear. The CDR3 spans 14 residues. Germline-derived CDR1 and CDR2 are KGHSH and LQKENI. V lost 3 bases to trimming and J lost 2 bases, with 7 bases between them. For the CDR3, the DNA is TGTGCCAGCTCACCTCTAGAAAACACCGGGGAGCTGTTTTTT. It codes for CASSPLENTGELFF.

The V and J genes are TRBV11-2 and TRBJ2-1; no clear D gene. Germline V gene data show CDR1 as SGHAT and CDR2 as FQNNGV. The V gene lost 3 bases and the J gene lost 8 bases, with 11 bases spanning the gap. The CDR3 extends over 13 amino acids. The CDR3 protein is CASSLGRWDEQFF. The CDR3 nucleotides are TGTGCCAGCAGCTTGGGCCGGTGGGATGAGCAGTTCTTC.

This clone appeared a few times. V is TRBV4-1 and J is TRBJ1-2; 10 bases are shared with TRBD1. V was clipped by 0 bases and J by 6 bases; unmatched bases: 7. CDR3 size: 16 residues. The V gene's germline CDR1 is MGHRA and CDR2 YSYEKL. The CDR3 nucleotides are TGCGCCAGCAGCCAAGAAAGGGACAGGGGTATCCATGGCTACACCTTC. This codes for CASSQERDRGIHGYTF.

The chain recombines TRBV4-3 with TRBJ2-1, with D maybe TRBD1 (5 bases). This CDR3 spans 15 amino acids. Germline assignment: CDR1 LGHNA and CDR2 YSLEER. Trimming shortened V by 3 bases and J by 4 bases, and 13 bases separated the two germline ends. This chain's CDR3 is CASSQDKGPYNEQFF. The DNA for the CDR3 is TGCGCCAGCAGCCAGGACAAGGGTCCTTACAATGAGCAGTTCTTC.

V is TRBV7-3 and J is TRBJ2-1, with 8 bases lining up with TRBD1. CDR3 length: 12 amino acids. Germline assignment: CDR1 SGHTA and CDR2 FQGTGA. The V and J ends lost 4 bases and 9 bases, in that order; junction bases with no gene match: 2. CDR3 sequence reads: CASSSTGGEQFF. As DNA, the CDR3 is TGTGCCAGCAGCTCCACAGGGGGTGAGCAGTTCTTC.